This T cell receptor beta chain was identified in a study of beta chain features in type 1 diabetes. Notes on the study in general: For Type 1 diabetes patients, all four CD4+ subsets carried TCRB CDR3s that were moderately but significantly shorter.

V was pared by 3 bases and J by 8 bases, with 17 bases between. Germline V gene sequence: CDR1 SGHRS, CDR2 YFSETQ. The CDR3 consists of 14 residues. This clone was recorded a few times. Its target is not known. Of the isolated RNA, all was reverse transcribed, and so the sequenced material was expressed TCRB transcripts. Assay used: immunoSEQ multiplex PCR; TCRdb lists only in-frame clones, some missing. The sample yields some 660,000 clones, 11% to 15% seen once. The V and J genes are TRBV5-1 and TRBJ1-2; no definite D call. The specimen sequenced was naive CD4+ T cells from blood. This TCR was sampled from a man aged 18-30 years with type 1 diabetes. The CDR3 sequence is CASSSPGRPGGYTF. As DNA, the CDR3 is TGCGCCAGCAGCTCCCCCGGCAGGCCGGGGGGCTACACCTTC.